This T cell receptor beta chain was captured by sequencing in a study of T cell responses to AZD1222 COVID-19 vaccine. This clone was detected only a few times. The antigen is undetermined. Germline lookup yields CDR1 LGHNA and CDR2 YSLEER. The CDR3 has 15 residues. V gave up 0 bases and J gave up 3 bases; unmatched junction bases: 1. The data were produced by immunoSEQ multiplex PCR, yet TCRdb's version contains in-frame clones alone and is incomplete. The table includes about 110,000 clones, more than 70% detected once. Study-wide results and caveats: Only a handful of AZD1222 recipients, several in all, had baseline seropositivity.

This rearrangement joins TRBV4-3 to TRBJ1-2; 10 nucleotides align to TRBD1. Material: peripheral blood, obtained on day 0 of MenACWY control vaccination. The receptor was derived from an adult in good health. The CDR3 DNA sequence: TGCGCCAGCAGCCAAGAGACAGGGGGCTACTATGGCTACACCTTC. This translates into CASSQETGGYYGYTF.